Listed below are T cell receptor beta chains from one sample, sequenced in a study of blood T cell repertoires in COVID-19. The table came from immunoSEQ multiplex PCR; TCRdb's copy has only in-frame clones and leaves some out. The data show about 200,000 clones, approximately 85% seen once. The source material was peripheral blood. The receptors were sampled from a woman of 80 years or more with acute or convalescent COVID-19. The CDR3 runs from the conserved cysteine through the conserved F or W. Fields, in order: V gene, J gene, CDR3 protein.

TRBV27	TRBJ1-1	CASSWQGGGTEAFF
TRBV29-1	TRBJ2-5	CSASDLYGRKTQYF
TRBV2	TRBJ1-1	CASRGSWNTEAFF
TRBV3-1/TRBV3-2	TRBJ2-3	CASSHYTGKKRPERDTQYF
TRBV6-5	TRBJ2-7	CASSSSGTYEQYF
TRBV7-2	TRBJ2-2	CASSFRTGGSTGELFF
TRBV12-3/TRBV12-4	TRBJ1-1	CASSITGVGLAFF
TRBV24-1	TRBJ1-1	CATEEGGDTEAFF
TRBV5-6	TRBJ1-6	CASSPGLDNSPLHF
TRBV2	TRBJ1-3	CASNPRAGVGNTIYF
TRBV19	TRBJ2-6	CASSPEGVSGANVLTF
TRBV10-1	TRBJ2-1	CASSEKGLASSYNEQFF
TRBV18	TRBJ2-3	CASSPVGGTPDTQYF
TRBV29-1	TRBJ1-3	CSVGQGSGNTIYF
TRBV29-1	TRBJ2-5	CSVDEVWQETQYF
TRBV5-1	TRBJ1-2	CASSLVGGGIYGYTF
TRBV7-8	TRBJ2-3	CASSLGRGLAEICF
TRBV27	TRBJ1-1	CASSLSQGRAEAFF
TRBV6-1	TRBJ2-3	CASSAFPPGQGGDTQYF
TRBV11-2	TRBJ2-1	CASSSVSGRGPYNEQFF
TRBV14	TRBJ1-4	CASSTGTRGEKLFF
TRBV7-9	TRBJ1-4	CASSLYSDRDEKLFF
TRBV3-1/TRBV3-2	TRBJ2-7	CASSPYGTGGFYEQYF
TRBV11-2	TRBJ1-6	CASTADRGNSPLHF
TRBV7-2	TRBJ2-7	CASSSIQGPVYEQYF
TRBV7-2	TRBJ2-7	CASSLGQGSNYEQYF
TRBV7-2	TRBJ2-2	CASSLAQGAKAGELFF
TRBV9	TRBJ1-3	CASSSRGGSSGNTIYF
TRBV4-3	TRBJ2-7	CASSPRVGPTHEQYF
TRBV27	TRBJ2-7	CASSYQLKGLTGTADEQYF
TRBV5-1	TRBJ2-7	CASSLAQGSSYEQYF
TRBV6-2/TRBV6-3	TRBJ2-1	CASSRQGDEQFF
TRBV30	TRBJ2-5	CAWSEDRGVETQYF
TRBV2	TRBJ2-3	CASSGRRSGTDTQYF
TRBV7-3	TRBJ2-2	CASSTAPGQDSTGELFF
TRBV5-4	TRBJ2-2	CASSLELGRGWTGELFF
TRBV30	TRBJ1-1	CAWTVGDTEAFF
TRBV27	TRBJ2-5	CASSWGQTGRKETQYF
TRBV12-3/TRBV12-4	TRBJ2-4	CASSFLAPNIQYF
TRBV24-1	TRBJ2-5	CATSDPVLAGVEETQYF